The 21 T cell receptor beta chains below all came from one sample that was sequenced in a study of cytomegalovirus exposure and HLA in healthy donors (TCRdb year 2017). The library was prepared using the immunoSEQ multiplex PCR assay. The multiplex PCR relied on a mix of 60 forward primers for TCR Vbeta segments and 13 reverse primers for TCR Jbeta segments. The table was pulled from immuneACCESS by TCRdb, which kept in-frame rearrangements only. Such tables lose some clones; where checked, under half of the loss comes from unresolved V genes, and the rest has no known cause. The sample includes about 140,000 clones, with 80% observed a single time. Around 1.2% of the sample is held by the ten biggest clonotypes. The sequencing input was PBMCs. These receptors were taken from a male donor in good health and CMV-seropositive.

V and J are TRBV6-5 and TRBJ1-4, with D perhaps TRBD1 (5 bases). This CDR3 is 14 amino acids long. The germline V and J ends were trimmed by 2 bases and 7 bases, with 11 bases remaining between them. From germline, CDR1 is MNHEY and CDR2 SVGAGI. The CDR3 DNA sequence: TGTGCCAGCAGTTACGGGCAGGGAGGTGAAAAACTGTTTTTT. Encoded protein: CASSYGQGGEKLFF.

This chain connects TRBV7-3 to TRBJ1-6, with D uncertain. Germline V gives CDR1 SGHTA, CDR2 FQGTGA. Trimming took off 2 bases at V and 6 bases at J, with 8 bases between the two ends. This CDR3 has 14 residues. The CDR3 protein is CASSLDRSNSPLHF. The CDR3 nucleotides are TGTGCCAGCAGCTTAGATCGGAGTAATTCACCCCTCCACTTT.

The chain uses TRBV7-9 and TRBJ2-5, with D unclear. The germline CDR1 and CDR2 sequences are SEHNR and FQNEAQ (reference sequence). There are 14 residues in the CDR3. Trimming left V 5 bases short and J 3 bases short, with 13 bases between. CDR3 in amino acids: CASSPNPREETQYF. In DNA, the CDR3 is TGTGCCAGCAGCCCGAACCCCCGCGAAGAGACCCAGTACTTC.

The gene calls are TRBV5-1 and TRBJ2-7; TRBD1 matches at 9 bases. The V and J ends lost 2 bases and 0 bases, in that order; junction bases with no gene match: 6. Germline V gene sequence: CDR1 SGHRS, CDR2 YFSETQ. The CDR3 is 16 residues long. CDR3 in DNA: TGCGCCAGCAGCTTCCCTCGACAGGGGGGCTCCTACGAGCAGTACTTC. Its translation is CASSFPRQGGSYEQYF.

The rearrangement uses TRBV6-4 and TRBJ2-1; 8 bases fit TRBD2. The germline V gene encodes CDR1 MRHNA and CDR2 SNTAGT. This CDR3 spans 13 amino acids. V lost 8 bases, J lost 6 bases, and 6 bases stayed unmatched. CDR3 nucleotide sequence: TGTGCCAGCGGTAGCGGGACACGCAATGAGCAGTTCTTC. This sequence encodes CASGSGTRNEQFF.

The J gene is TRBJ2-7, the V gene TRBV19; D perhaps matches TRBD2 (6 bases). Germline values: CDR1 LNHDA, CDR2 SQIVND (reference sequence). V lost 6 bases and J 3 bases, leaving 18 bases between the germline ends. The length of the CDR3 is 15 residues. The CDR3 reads CASRLAPSASYEQYF. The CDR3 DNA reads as TGTGCCAGTAGATTGGCGCCTAGCGCTAGCTACGAGCAGTACTTC.

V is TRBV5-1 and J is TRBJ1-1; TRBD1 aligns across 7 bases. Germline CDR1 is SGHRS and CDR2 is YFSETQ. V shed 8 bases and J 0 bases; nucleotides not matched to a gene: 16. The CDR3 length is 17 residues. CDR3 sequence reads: CASPPYPRDSMNTEAFF. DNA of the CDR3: TGCGCCAGTCCGCCTTATCCCCGGGACAGCATGAACACTGAAGCTTTCTTT.

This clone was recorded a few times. As DNA, the CDR3 is TGTGCCAGCAGCTACGCAGGTACCCTCACAGATACGCAGTATTTT. Its protein is CASSYAGTLTDTQYF. The chain employs TRBV7-2 and TRBJ2-3; D is ambiguous. The CDR3 sequence is 15 residues long. V was shortened by 4 bases and J by 2 bases, with 13 bases between the two germline ends. Germline CDR1 is SGHTA and CDR2 is FQGNSA.

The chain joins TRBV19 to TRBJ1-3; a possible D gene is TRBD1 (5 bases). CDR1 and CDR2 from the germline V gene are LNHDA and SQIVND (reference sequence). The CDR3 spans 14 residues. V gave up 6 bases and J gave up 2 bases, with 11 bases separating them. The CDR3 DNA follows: TGTGCCAGTAGGCGCGGGGCTACTGGAAACACCATATATTTT. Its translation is CASRRGATGNTIYF.

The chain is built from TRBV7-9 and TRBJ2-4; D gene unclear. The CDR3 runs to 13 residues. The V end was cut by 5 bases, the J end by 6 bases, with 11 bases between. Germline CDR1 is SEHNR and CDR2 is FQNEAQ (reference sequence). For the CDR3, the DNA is TGTGCCAGCAGCCACTGGTCGTTAAACATTCAGTACTTC. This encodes CASSHWSLNIQYF.

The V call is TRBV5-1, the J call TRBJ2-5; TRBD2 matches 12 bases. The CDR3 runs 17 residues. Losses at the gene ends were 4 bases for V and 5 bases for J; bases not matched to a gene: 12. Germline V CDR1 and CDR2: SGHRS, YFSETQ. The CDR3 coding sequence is TGCGCCAGCAGCCTGGTGGCTAGCGGGAGGGGCTGGGAGACCCAGTACTTC. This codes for CASSLVASGRGWETQYF. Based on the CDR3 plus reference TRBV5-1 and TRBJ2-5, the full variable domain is KAGVTQTPRYLIKTRGQQVTLSCSPISGHRSVSWYQQTPGQGLQFLFEYFSETQRNKGNFPGRFSGRQFSNSRSEMNVSTLELGDSALYLCASSLVASGRGWETQYFGPGTRLLVL.

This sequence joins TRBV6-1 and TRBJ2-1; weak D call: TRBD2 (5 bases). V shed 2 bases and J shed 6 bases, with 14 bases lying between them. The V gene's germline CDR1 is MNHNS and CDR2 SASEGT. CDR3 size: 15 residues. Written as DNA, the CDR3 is TGTGCCAGCAGTGAAAATGGACTCACCATCAATGAGCAGTTCTTC. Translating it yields CASSENGLTINEQFF.

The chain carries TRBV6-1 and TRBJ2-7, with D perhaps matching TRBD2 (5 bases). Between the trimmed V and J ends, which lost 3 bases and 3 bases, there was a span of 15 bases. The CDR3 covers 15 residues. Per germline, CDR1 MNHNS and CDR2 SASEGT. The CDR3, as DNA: TGTGCCAGCAGTGATGGGGTTTTAGGAGGCTACGAGCAGTACTTC. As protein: CASSDGVLGGYEQYF.

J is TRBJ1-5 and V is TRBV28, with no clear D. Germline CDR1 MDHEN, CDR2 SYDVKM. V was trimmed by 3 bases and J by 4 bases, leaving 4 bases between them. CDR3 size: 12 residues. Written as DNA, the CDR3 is TGTGCCAGCAGTTTCTTAAATCAGCCCCAGCATTTT. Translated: CASSFLNQPQHF. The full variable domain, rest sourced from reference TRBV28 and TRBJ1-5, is DVKVTQSSRYLVKRTGEKVFLECVQDMDHENMFWYRQDPGLGLRLIYFSYDVKMKEKGDIPEGYSVSREKKERFSLILESASTNQTSMYLCASSFLNQPQHFGDGTRLSIL.

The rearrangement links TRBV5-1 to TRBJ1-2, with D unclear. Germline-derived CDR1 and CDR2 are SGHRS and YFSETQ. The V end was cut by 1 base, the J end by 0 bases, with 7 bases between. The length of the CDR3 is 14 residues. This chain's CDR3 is CASSLSGTNYGYTF. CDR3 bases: TGCGCCAGCAGCTTGTCGGGGACTAACTATGGCTACACCTTC.

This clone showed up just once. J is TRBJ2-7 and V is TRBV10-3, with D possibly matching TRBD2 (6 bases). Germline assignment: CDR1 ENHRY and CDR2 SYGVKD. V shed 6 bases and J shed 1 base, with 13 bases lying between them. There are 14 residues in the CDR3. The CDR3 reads CAISPGGKSYEQYF. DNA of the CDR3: TGTGCCATCAGCCCTGGGGGGAAGTCCTACGAGCAGTACTTC.

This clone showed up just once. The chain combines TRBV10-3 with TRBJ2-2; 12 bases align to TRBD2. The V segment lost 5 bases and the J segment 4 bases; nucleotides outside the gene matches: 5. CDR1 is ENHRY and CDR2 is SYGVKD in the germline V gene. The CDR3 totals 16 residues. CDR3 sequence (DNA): TGTGCCATCAGTCCCGCTAGCGGGAGGGCCACCGGGGAGCTGTTTTTT. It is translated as CAISPASGRATGELFF.

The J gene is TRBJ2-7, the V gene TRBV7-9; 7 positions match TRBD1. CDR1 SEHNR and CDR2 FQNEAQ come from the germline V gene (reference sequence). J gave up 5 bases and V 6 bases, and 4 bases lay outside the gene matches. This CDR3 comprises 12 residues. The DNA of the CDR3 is TGTGCCAGCAGTAGGGGGCTCAACGAGCAGTACTTC. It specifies CASSRGLNEQYF.

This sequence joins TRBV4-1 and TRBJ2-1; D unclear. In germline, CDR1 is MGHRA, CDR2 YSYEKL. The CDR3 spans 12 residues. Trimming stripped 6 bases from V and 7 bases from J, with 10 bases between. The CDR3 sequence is CASSSENNEQFF. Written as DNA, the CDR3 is TGCGCCAGCAGTTCAGAAAATAATGAGCAGTTCTTC.

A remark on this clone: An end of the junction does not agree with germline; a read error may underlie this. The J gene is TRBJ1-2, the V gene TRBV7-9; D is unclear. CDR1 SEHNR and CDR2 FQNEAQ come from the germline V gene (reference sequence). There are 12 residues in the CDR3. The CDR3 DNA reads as TGTTCCAGCAGCCAGCAGGACTATGGCTACACCTTC. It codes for CSSSQQDYGYTF.

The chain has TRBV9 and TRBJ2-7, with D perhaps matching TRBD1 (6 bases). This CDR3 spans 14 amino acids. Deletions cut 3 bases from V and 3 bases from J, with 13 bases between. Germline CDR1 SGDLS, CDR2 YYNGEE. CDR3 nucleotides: TGTGCCAGCAGCGAAACGGGACAAATCTACGAGCAGTACTTC. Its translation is CASSETGQIYEQYF. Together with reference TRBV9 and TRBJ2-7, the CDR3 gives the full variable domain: DSGVTQTPKHLITATGQRVTLRCSPRSGDLSVYWYQQSLDQGLQFLIQYYNGEERAKGNILERFSAQQFPDLHSELNLSSLELGDSALYFCASSETGQIYEQYFGPGTRLTVT.